Below, 6 T cell receptor beta chains from the same sample are listed, as sequenced in a study of blood T cells in healthy people across ages. Using a J-beta primer mix together with a sample-barcoded 5' primer, a second PCR was run for about 6 to 12 cycles. Each CDR3 protein gets one entry after TCRdb re-called the 5' RACE reads with MiXCR. Of roughly 700,000 distinct CDR3 sequences in the sample, around half were seen once. The sample comprised blood. The receptor set was obtained from a woman in her sixties in good health.

The chain links TRBV20-1 to TRBJ1-1, with no clear D. Between the trimmed V and J ends, which lost 3 bases and 1 base, there was a span of 9 bases. Germline V gives CDR1 DFQATT, CDR2 SNEGSKA (reference sequence). The CDR3 covers 13 residues. The CDR3 sequence: CSASRQQNTEAFF. DNA for the CDR3: TGCAGTGCTAGTCGGCAGCAGAACACTGAAGCTTTCTTT.

The chain uses TRBV12-3 or TRBV12-4 and TRBJ2-1; the D gene is possibly TRBD2 (6 bases). CDR3 size: 12 residues. Trimming took 7 bases from V and 10 from J, leaving 14 bases between them. CDR3 in DNA: TGTGCCAGCACCCCCGGGGGTCGAGAGCAGTTCTTC. It specifies CASTPGGREQFF.

This clonotype was recorded at least ten times. The V and J genes are TRBV9 and TRBJ2-5; the D call may be TRBD1 or TRBD2 (6 bases each). Germline CDR1 SGDLS, CDR2 YYNGEE. V was shortened by 2 bases and J by 11 bases, with 16 bases between the two germline ends. The CDR3 is 13 residues long. CDR3 amino acids: CASSVGGGNEQYF. The CDR3 DNA reads as TGTGCCAGCAGCGTTGGGGGCGGGAATGAGCAGTACTTC. The full variable domain, completed using reference TRBV9 and TRBJ2-5, is DSGVTQTPKHLITATGQRVTLRCSPRSGDLSVYWYQQSLDQGLQFLIQYYNGEERAKGNILERFSAQQFPDLHSELNLSSLELGDSALYFCASSVGGGNEQYFGPGTRLLVL.

The chain is built from TRBV7-9 and TRBJ2-3, with unresolved D. Trimming removed 1 base from V and 5 bases from J, with 10 bases in between. The CDR3 has 14 residues. CDR1 is SEHNR, CDR2 FQNEAQ, per germline (reference sequence). DNA for the CDR3: TGTGCCAGCAGCTTAGGTGCAGTAGGAGATACGCAGTATTTT. Its translation is CASSLGAVGDTQYF.

The chain joins TRBV20-1 to TRBJ2-1, with D possibly matching TRBD1 (6 bases). V lost 0 bases and J 1 base, leaving 13 bases between the germline ends. Germline V gene data show CDR1 as DFQATT and CDR2 as SNEGSKA (reference sequence). CDR3 size: 16 residues. CDR3: CSARDPQGGSYNEQFF. The CDR3, as DNA: TGCAGTGCTAGAGATCCACAGGGTGGGTCCTACAATGAGCAGTTCTTC.

V is TRBV6-6 and J is TRBJ1-5; perhaps TRBD1 as D (5 bases). The CDR3 has 13 amino acids. Trimming took 7 bases from V and 5 from J, leaving 12 bases between them. Germline loops: CDR1 MNHNY, CDR2 SVGAGI (reference sequence). CDR3 residues: CASMRGMDQPQHF. In nucleotides, the CDR3 is TGTGCCAGCATGCGGGGCATGGATCAGCCCCAGCATTTT.